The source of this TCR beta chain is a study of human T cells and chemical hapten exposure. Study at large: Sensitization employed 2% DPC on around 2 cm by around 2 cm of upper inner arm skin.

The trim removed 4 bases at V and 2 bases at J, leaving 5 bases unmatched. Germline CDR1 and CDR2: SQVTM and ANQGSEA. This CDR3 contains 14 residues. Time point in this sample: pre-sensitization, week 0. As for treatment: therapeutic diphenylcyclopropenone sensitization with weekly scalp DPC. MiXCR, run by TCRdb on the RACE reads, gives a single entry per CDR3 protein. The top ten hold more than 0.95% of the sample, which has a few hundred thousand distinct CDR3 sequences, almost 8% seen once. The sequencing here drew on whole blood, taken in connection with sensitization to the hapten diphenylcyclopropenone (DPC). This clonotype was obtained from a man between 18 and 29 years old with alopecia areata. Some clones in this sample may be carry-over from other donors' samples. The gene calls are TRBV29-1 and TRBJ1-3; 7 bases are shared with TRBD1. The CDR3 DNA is TGCAGCGTTGGGACAGGTATTGCTGGAAACACCATATATTTT. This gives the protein CSVGTGIAGNTIYF.